This T cell receptor (beta chain) comes out of a study of Graves' ophthalmopathy and Graves' hyperthyroidism. Study observations and caveats: Sensitivity reached 60% to 71% and specificity roughly 72% when the model predicted ophthalmopathy progression. Blood was where most expanded thyroid clonotypes above 0.001 frequency also turned up.

Amplifying from RNA transcripts, the study obtained TCR beta CDR3 regions. HTBI-primed RT-PCR formed the first round, and a multiplex PCR formed the second. TCRdb re-analysed the multiplex PCR reads in MiXCR, keeping a single row per CDR3 protein. This sample has 220,000 or so distinct CDR3 sequences, with roughly 21% found just once. Establishment of the diagnosis relied upon clinical symptoms, serum thyroxine, TRAb, thyroid ultrasound and orbital computed tomography. PBMCs were obtained from roughly 10 ml of fresh peripheral blood. This clonotype appeared many times. Its antigen is undetermined. Input material: peripheral blood. This TCR was recovered from a woman in her fifties or sixties with Graves' ophthalmopathy.

CDR3 bases: TGTGCCAGCAGCGCACCTGGAACGGGCGGGACCCCCTCCCAAGAGACCCAGTACTTC. Its protein product is CASSAPGTGGTPSQETQYF. The rearrangement links TRBV7-2 to TRBJ2-5, with D possibly being TRBD2 (6 bases). Germline V lookup: CDR1 SGHTA, CDR2 FQGNSA. The CDR3 has 19 residues. Trimming removed 5 bases at V and 1 base at J, with 26 bases between.